This T cell receptor beta chain was profiled in a study of cytomegalovirus exposure and HLA in healthy donors. The PCR used 60 Vbeta and 13 Jbeta primers. Sequenced by immunoSEQ multiplex PCR; TCRdb stores in-frame clones only, minus some. The sample includes 200,000 to 250,000 clones, approximately 80% of them seen just once. CDR3 length equals 14 residues. V lost 6 bases to trimming and J lost 0 bases; unmatched junction nucleotides: 5. CDR1 and CDR2 (germline): SNHLY, FYNNEI. Input material: PBMCs. This sequence joins TRBV2 and TRBJ2-7; the match to TRBD1 covers 7 bases. The receptor's source is a man aged 35-49 years in good health and CMV-seronegative. CDR3 protein: CASRGQESSYEQYF. Here the CDR3 DNA reads TGTGCCAGCAGAGGACAGGAGAGCTCCTACGAGCAGTACTTC.